These 17 T cell receptor beta chains came from one sample sequenced in a study of CD8+ T cells in alopecia areata. Sequencing used cDNA as its template, made by extracting RNA and reverse transcribing it. Produced via immunoSEQ multiplex PCR; TCRdb's table is partial and in-frame only. The data contain some 170,000 clones, about 55% of them singletons. As for treatment: oral pan-JAK inhibitor, 5-10 mg twice daily. The starting material was CD8+ T cells sorted from blood, obtained at week 24, from a patient treated with tofacitinib. The receptors come from a human donor with alopecia areata.

The V call is TRBV6-5, the J call TRBJ2-1; 8 bases map to TRBD1. Germline assignment: CDR1 MNHEY and CDR2 SVGAGI. V was clipped by 4 bases and J by 8 bases; unmatched bases: 7. There are 14 residues in the CDR3. Here the CDR3 DNA reads TGTGCCAGCAGTTTCCAGGGGGCTAGGGATGAGCAGTTCTTC. Its translation: CASSFQGARDEQFF.

The table lists this clone with a few counts. This chain joins TRBV19 and TRBJ1-1; the match to TRBD1 covers 8 bases. The CDR3 consists of 12 residues. Unmatched junction bases numbered 5, after V lost 7 bases and J lost 7 bases. Germline CDR1 and CDR2: LNHDA and SQIVND (reference sequence). The CDR3 nucleotides are TGTGCCAGTACTGACAGGGGTTTTGAAGCTTTCTTT. Translating it yields CASTDRGFEAFF.

The chain carries TRBV28 and TRBJ2-7; no clear D. V was pared by 6 bases and J by 3 bases, with 9 bases between. The CDR3 is 12 residues long. Per the germline V gene, CDR1 is MDHEN and CDR2 is SYDVKM. The CDR3, as DNA: TGTGCCAGCAGCCCCGTGTTCTACGAGCAGTACTTC. Translated, it gives CASSPVFYEQYF.

This clone was picked up a small number of times. This sequence joins TRBV29-1 and TRBJ2-1, with D tentatively TRBD2 (6 bases). Trimming removed 1 base from V and 8 bases from J, with 9 bases in between. The germline V gene has CDR1 SQVTM and CDR2 ANQGSEA. The CDR3 sequence is 12 residues long. CDR3 in amino acids: CSVEGWRDEQFF. CDR3 sequence (DNA): TGCAGCGTTGAAGGATGGAGGGATGAGCAGTTCTTC.

The chain employs TRBV13 and TRBJ1-2; 7 nucleotides line up with TRBD1. Trimming at V came to 0 bases and at J to 8 bases, leaving 12 bases not matched to a gene. The CDR3 runs to 16 residues. From germline, CDR1 is PRHDT and CDR2 FYEKMQ (reference sequence). The DNA of the CDR3 is TGTGCCAGCAGCTTAGGCCCGGGACAGCCAGTAGAGGGCTACACCTTC. Translation: CASSLGPGQPVEGYTF.

This clone came up a few times. The rearrangement joins TRBV4-3 to TRBJ2-7; 11 bases match TRBD2. The J segment lost 3 bases and the V segment lost 3 bases, leaving 4 bases of the junction unmatched. The germline V gene has CDR1 LGHNA and CDR2 YSLEER. The CDR3 sequence is 15 residues long. The CDR3 sequence: CASSQSGTSGYEQYF. Written as DNA, the CDR3 is TGCGCCAGCAGCCAGTCCGGGACTAGCGGCTACGAGCAGTACTTC.

This clone has a handful of counts. V is TRBV4-3 and J is TRBJ2-7; D perhaps matches TRBD2 (6 bases). Trimming shortened V by 0 bases and J by 3 bases, and 12 bases separated the two germline ends. Germline CDR1 reads LGHNA; CDR2 reads YSLEER. CDR3 length: 15 residues. For the CDR3, the DNA is TGCGCCAGCAGCCAAGATCGGCGGGGCGGCTACGAGCAGTACTTC. Protein: CASSQDRRGGYEQYF.

In this sample, this clone turned up a few times. The chain combines TRBV4-3 with TRBJ2-7; tentatively, D is TRBD1 (6 bases). The CDR3 totals 14 residues. V shed 5 bases and J shed 0 bases, with 11 bases lying between them. Germline loops: CDR1 LGHNA, CDR2 YSLEER. CDR3 residues: CASSSWTDSYEQYF. For the CDR3, the DNA is TGCGCCAGCAGCTCATGGACAGACTCCTACGAGCAGTACTTC.

V gene TRBV30 combines with J gene TRBJ1-2; 9 bases are a match to TRBD1. This CDR3 is 15 amino acids long. Unmatched junction bases numbered 8, after V lost 2 bases and J lost 4 bases. The germline CDR1 and CDR2 sequences are GTSNPN and SVGIG (reference sequence). CDR3 residues: CAWSNRDREAYGYTF. Here the CDR3 DNA reads TGTGCCTGGAGTAACCGGGACAGGGAGGCCTATGGCTACACCTTC.

This clone was found a few times. The genes are TRBV5-6 and TRBJ1-2, with D possibly TRBD1 on 5 matching bases. The CDR3 covers 13 residues. The germline V gene encodes CDR1 SGHDT and CDR2 YYEEEE. V lost 4 bases, J lost 6 bases, and 13 bases lay in between. DNA for the CDR3: TGTGCCAGCAGCATCCAGGGCGGCGATGGCTACACCTTC. Translation gives CASSIQGGDGYTF.

This clone was detected only a few times. The chain links TRBV21-1 to TRBJ1-2; TRBD1 is the table's D call and was not checked against the DNA. TRBV21-1 is a recognized pseudogene. The CDR3 is 14 residues long. The CDR3 loop reads CASSKAGDSDGYTF. As DNA, the CDR3 is TGTGCCAGCAGCAAAGCTGGGGACAGCGATGGCTACACCTTC.

The table lists this clone with a few counts. This chain uses TRBV21-1 with TRBJ1-5; the table's D call, TRBD1, was not checked against the DNA. TRBV21-1 is an annotated pseudogene. The CDR3 covers 16 residues. The CDR3 is CASSDIRPGGNQPQHF. The CDR3 DNA reads TGTGCCAGCAGCGACATTAGACCAGGGGGCAATCAGCCCCAGCATTTT.

This chain links TRBV5-1 with TRBJ2-7; TRBD1 matches 9 bases. Germline CDR1 reads SGHRS; CDR2 reads YFSETQ. With V trimmed by 4 bases and J by 6 bases, 11 bases remained unmatched. The CDR3 contains 15 residues. The DNA for the CDR3 is TGCGCCAGCAGCCCGAGAGGGACAGGGTCACTCGAGCAGTACTTC. Translated: CASSPRGTGSLEQYF.

This chain uses TRBV7-9 with TRBJ2-5; no reliable D call. V was shortened by 10 bases and J by 0 bases, with 12 bases between the two germline ends. Germline V CDR1 and CDR2: SEHNR, FQNEAQ (reference sequence). The CDR3 totals 13 residues. CDR3 loop: CAISSGDQETQYF. CDR3 DNA sequence: TGTGCCATCTCGTCAGGAGACCAAGAGACCCAGTACTTC. Complete variable domain (other parts from reference TRBV7-9 and TRBJ2-5): DTGVSQNPRHKITKRGQNVTFRCDPISEHNRLYWYRQTLGQGPEFLTYFQNEAQLEKSRLLSDRFSAERPKGSFSTLEIQRTEQGDSAMYLCAISSGDQETQYFGPGTRLLVL.

The count of this clone is one. The chain links TRBV19 to TRBJ2-7; perhaps D is TRBD1 or TRBD2 (5 bases each). V lost 4 bases, J lost 7 bases, and 14 bases lay in between. CDR3 size: 13 residues. From germline, CDR1 is LNHDA and CDR2 SQIVND (reference sequence). The CDR3 is CASSRDPLREQYF. CDR3 sequence (DNA): TGTGCCAGTAGTAGGGACCCCTTGAGAGAGCAGTACTTC.

The rearrangement links TRBV27 to TRBJ2-7; 7 positions match TRBD2. Germline CDR1 is MNHEY and CDR2 is SMNVEV (reference sequence). V lost 3 bases, J lost 4 bases, and 9 bases stayed unmatched. CDR3 length equals 15 residues. The CDR3 DNA is TGTGCCAGCAGTTTTTGGACGGGGGGTGGGTACGAGCAGTACTTC. It encodes CASSFWTGGGYEQYF.

This clone was counted a few times. V usage is TRBV6-1 and J usage is TRBJ2-3; D may be TRBD2 (6 bases). Per germline, CDR1 MNHNS and CDR2 SASEGT. This CDR3 is 15 amino acids long. V lost 3 bases and J lost 4, with 14 bases in between. Here the CDR3 DNA reads TGTGCCAGCAGTGATTGGAGGGAAGTGCCAGATACGCAGTATTTT. Translating it yields CASSDWREVPDTQYF.